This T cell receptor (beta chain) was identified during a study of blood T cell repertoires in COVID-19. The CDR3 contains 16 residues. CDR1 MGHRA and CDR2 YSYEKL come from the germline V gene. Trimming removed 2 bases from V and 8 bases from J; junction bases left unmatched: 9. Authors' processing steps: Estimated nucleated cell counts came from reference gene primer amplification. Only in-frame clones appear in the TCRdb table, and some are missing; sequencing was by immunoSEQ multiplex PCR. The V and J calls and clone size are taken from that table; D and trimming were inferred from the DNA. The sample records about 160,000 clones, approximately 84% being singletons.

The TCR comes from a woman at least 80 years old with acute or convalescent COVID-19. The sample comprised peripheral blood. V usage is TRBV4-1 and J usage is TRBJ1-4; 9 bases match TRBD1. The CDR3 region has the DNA TGCGCCAGCAGCCAATCCGGGACAGGGCGAAACGAAAAACTGTTTTTT. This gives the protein CASSQSGTGRNEKLFF.